Below, one T cell receptor (beta chain) is given with its context. What antigen it recognizes has not been identified. The sample holds no much larger clone one base away, and base qualities are not on file. The library was generated by the immunoSEQ multiplex PCR assay. Per the source publication's procedure: Richness and clonality were used to summarize the repertoires, and clones that significantly expanded or contracted between pre- and post-therapy samples were identified. The table comes from immuneACCESS by way of TCRdb, which keeps in-frame sequences with V and J called. Part of the clones is missing from these tables; in studies checked, under half for an unresolved V gene and the rest for unknown reasons. V and J calls and clone size are copied from that table; D and trimming were computed from the DNA. This sample lists about 26,000 clones; approximately 84% were detected once. Roughly 6.1% of the sample belongs to the ten largest clones.

This sample was taken from a study of neoadjuvant nivolumab and ipilimumab in lung cancer (dated by TCRdb to 2018 to 2020). At the level of the whole study: Intravenous nivolumab was dosed at 3 mg/kg on days 1, 15 and 29, and in the combination arm ipilimumab 1 mg/kg was added on day 1 only. The study compared TCR repertoires in pretherapy (baseline) peripheral blood with TCR repertoires in tumors resected at surgery following neoadjuvant immune checkpoint blockade. Matched pretherapy and resected tumor pairs were analyzed for seven patients, of whom four received nivolumab and three received nivolumab plus ipilimumab. The primary trial endpoint was the major pathologic response (MPR) rate in the intention-to-treat population in each study arm. The trial treated approximately 42 patients with operable NSCLC: approximately 23 were randomized to nivolumab monotherapy and 21 to nivolumab plus ipilimumab. Study-level results and caveats: There was no significant correlation between TCR clonality and pathologic tumor regression, and just a single major-pathologic-response sample was available for the clonality-regression analysis. Greater TCR richness and clonality were observed in resected tumors than in tumor-adjacent uninvolved lung, and increases were observed in more dual-therapy-treated tumors. From pretherapy to surgery, tumor T-cell richness and clonality increased in three of three dual-therapy tumors but in only two of four nivolumab-treated tumors. A small number of samples was subjected to TCR sequencing. Richness in tumors resected after neoadjuvant therapy showed a positive correlation with pretherapy blood TCR richness (Spearman R = 0.82).

The CDR3, from cysteine to phenylalanine, totals 14 residues. The kept DNA is CDR3 alone, 42 bases in frame from the first base. Trimming at the junction amounts to 5 bases on V and 4 bases on J, and the germline ends lie 14 bases apart. According to the germline V gene (reference sequence), CDR1 reads PRHDT and CDR2 reads FYEKMQ. The time point label for this specimen denotes: pretherapy, before neoadjuvant immune checkpoint inhibitors. Samples came from the phase 2 randomized NEOSTAR trial, which tested neoadjuvant nivolumab or nivolumab plus ipilimumab followed by surgery in operable NSCLC. Sample: peripheral blood, taken before neoadjuvant nivolumab, alone or with ipilimumab. This TCR was recovered from an adult with non-small cell lung cancer. The chain uses TRBV13 and TRBJ1-2, and perhaps TRBD1 as D gene, on 5 matching bases. This receptor has the CDR3 CASSPPGTGYGYTF. The DNA is TGTGCCAGCAGCCCTCCCGGGACGGGCTATGGCTACACCTTC.